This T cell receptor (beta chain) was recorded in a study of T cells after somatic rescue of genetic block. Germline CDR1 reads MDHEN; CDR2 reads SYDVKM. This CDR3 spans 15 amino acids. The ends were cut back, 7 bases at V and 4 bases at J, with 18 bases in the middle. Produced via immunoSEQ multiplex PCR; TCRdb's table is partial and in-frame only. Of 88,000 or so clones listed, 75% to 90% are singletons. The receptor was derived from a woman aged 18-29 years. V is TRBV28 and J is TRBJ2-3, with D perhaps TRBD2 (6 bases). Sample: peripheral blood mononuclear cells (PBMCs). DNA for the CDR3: TGTGCCAGCACCCTGGGAGTAGCGGAGCCAGATACGCAGTATTTT. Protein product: CASTLGVAEPDTQYF. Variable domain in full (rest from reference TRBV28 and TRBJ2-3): DVKVTQSSRYLVKRTGEKVFLECVQDMDHENMFWYRQDPGLGLRLIYFSYDVKMKEKGDIPEGYSVSREKKERFSLILESASTNQTSMYLCASTLGVAEPDTQYFGPGTRLTVL.